The source of this TCR beta chain is a study of T cell responses to AZD1222 COVID-19 vaccine. Study summary: Second doses that came at about 4 or about 12 weeks were put together.

This CDR3 has 14 residues. Germline V gene sequence: CDR1 SGHRS, CDR2 YFSETQ. V shed 3 bases and J shed 4 bases, with 13 bases lying between them. Assay used: immunoSEQ multiplex PCR; TCRdb lists only in-frame clones, some missing. The table lists about 110,000 clones, roughly nine tenths of them singletons. This chain links TRBV5-1 with TRBJ1-1; D may be TRBD1 (5 bases). The receptor was isolated from an adult in good health. The material was peripheral blood, obtained on day 0 of AZD1222 vaccination. The CDR3 spells CASSYRVGGTEAFF. CDR3 DNA: TGCGCCAGCAGCTATAGGGTTGGGGGCACTGAAGCTTTCTTT.